The T cell receptor beta chain under discussion was sequenced for a study of blood T cell repertoires in COVID-19. About the research overall: Samples representing acute and convalescent COVID-19 were sourced from the United States, Italy and Spain. Sources were T cells, B-cell-depleted T cells, or PBMCs; the material itself was cDNA or gDNA.

Methods used by the authors: Counts of nucleated cells, estimated from reference gene primer amplification, were obtained. The protocol was immunoSEQ multiplex PCR, while the TCRdb copy is restricted to in-frame clones and leaves out a portion. For V, J and clone size, that table is used; D and trimming come from the DNA. In the table there are over 200,000 clones, approximately 86% of which are singletons. Sequences were obtained from peripheral blood. The TCR sequence derives from a man aged 40-49 years with acute or convalescent COVID-19.

CDR3 nucleotides: TGTGCCAGCAGCCCGGAAACAGCCCAAGAGACCCAGTACTTC. It specifies CASSPETAQETQYF. The V gene is TRBV14, the J gene TRBJ2-5; D ambiguous. The V and J ends lost 4 bases and 1 base respectively, with 10 bases between them. Per the germline V gene, CDR1 is SGHDN and CDR2 is FVKESK. The CDR3 has 14 amino acids.